A selection of T cell receptor beta chains follows, all from one sample in a study of blood T cell repertoires in COVID-19. Generated by immunoSEQ multiplex PCR, the TCRdb table keeps only in-frame clones and is missing some. The sample comprises some 86,000 clones, around 80% of which are singletons, and 25% to 40% rests with the top ten. The source material was peripheral blood. These receptors were collected from a woman older than 75 with active or convalescent COVID-19. The CDR3 runs from the conserved cysteine through the conserved F or W. The D gene is left open where the match is weak. A clone size is listed for some rows: how often the clone was seen (once, few, many), or a class if it is expanded.

d_gene,j_gene,abundance,v_gene,CDR3nt,CDR3aa
TRBD2,TRBJ2-1,-,TRBV7-6,TGTGCCAGCAGCTTACCTAGCGGGGCCAACAATGAGCAGTTCTTC,CASSLPSGANNEQFF
TRBD1,TRBJ1-6,-,TRBV11-3,TGTGCCAGCGCGCGTTGGGACAGAAATTCACCCCTCCACTTT,CASARWDRNSPLHF
-,TRBJ1-5,-,TRBV15,TGTGCCACCAGCAGCAGTACCCACGGGGGACAGCCCCAGCATTTT,CATSSSTHGGQPQHF
-,TRBJ1-4,-,TRBV20-1,TGCAGTGCTAGTCGGGGGGGATCGGAAAAACTGTTTTTT,CSASRGGSEKLFF
-,TRBJ1-5,-,TRBV19,TGTGCCAGTAGTATAGTCTTTGAGAGCAATCAGCCCCAGCATTTT,CASSIVFESNQPQHF
TRBD2,TRBJ2-1,-,TRBV18,TGTGCCAGCTCCCATAGCGGGAGGGACTCCTACAATGAGCAGTTCTTC,CASSHSGRDSYNEQFF
-,TRBJ2-5,many,TRBV5-4,TGTGCCAGCAGCACCGGTGGCAGGGATGAGACCCAGTACTTC,CASSTGGRDETQYF
TRBD2,TRBJ2-3,once,TRBV7-9,TGTGCCAGCAGCCCGAAGATTAGACTAGCGGGCAACACAGATACGCAGTATTTT,CASSPKIRLAGNTDTQYF
TRBD1,TRBJ2-5,once,TRBV7-6,TGTGCCAGCAGCTTAGGGGGGACAGGGCTAGAGACCCAGTACTTC,CASSLGGTGLETQYF
-,TRBJ2-5,once,TRBV4-3,TGCGCCAGCAGCCAAGATGGCGTAGCGGATCAAGAGACCCAGTACTTC,CASSQDGVADQETQYF
TRBD1,TRBJ1-1,-,TRBV7-9,TGTGCCAGCAGCTACTCCGGGACAGGGGGCACTGAAGCTTTCTTT,CASSYSGTGGTEAFF
TRBD2,TRBJ2-1,-,TRBV9,TGTGCCAGCAGCGTAGCAGGGTGGCGGGAGAACGTTGAGCAGTTCTTC,CASSVAGWRENVEQFF
-,TRBJ1-1,-,TRBV18,TGTGCCAGCTCACCAACAGGGAACCTTCCTGAAGCTTTCTTT,CASSPTGNLPEAFF
TRBD2,TRBJ2-3,-,TRBV7-2,TGTGCCAGCAGCAAGGGACTAGCGGGGGCAGATACGCAGTATTTT,CASSKGLAGADTQYF
-,TRBJ2-3,-,TRBV3-1/TRBV3-2,TGTGCCAGCAGCTTCGGGGGTCCTAGCACAGATACGCAGTATTTT,CASSFGGPSTDTQYF
TRBD2,TRBJ2-7,-,TRBV18,TGTGCCAGCTCACCGAATCTAGCGGGGGGCAAGTACGAGCAGTACTTC,CASSPNLAGGKYEQYF
TRBD2,TRBJ2-5,-,TRBV2,TGTGCCGGTTCGACTAGCGGGGTAGAGACCCAGTACTTC,CAGSTSGVETQYF
-,TRBJ1-2,-,TRBV28,TGTGCCAGCAGTTTGGGGCGAGGAGGCTACACCTTC,CASSLGRGGYTF
-,TRBJ1-3,-,TRBV7-2,TGTGCCAGCAGCTCCCAGGGGTACAACACCATATATTTT,CASSSQGYNTIYF
TRBD2,TRBJ2-2,-,TRBV6-4,TGTGCCAGCAGAACTAGCGGGCACGGGGAGCTGTTTTTT,CASRTSGHGELFF
TRBD1,TRBJ2-7,-,TRBV5-4,TGTGCCAGCAGCTTGAACAGGGGGCAGCGTAGCTTC,CASSLNRGQRSF
-,TRBJ1-1,once,TRBV6-1,TGTGCCAGCAGTGAAATAGGGGTGGGGGAAGCTTTCTTT,CASSEIGVGEAFF
-,TRBJ2-6,-,TRBV7-9,TGTGCCAGCAGCTTAGTTGCAGGCAGCTCTGGGGCCAACGTCCTGACTTTC,CASSLVAGSSGANVLTF
-,TRBJ2-1,-,TRBV19,TGTGCCAGTAGTCAGGGCTCCTCCTACAATGAGCAGTTCTTC,CASSQGSSYNEQFF
-,TRBJ1-5,-,TRBV6-6,TGTGCCTTGGGGACTTTTTTAAATCAGCCCCAGCATTTT,CALGTFLNQPQHF
-,TRBJ1-6,-,TRBV28,TGTGCCAGCAGTTTGGAGGTCAGTGGCTCACCCCTCCACTTT,CASSLEVSGSPLHF
-,TRBJ1-6,-,TRBV19,TGTGCCAGTAACGGGGGTTCCTATAATTCACCCCTCCACTTT,CASNGGSYNSPLHF
-,TRBJ2-6,-,TRBV20-1,TGCAGTGCCAGTAGGGGGGGCAGGGTTCGCTCTGGGGCCAACGTCCTGACTTTC,CSASRGGRVRSGANVLTF
-,TRBJ1-1,-,TRBV29-1,TGCAGCGTTGAAAGGGGCGGGAACACTGAAGCTTTCTTT,CSVERGGNTEAFF
TRBD1,TRBJ1-5,-,TRBV6-5,TGTGCCAGCAGTCCTGGACAGGGGCCTCAGCCCCAGCATTTT,CASSPGQGPQPQHF
TRBD1,TRBJ1-2,-,TRBV19,TGTGCCAGTAGTGCGACAGGGGAATATGGCTACACCTTC,CASSATGEYGYTF
TRBD2,TRBJ2-7,once,TRBV28,TGTGCCAGCACCTTTAGCGGGGGTCTGTTGGGGGAGCAGTACTTC,CASTFSGGLLGEQYF
TRBD2,TRBJ2-1,-,TRBV2,TGTGCCAGCAGAAGTACTAGCGGGGGGGTCAATGAGCAGTTCTTC,CASRSTSGGVNEQFF
TRBD1,TRBJ1-1,-,TRBV5-6,TGTGCCAGCAGCTCCCTGGACAGGATGAACACTGAAGCTTTCTTT,CASSSLDRMNTEAFF
TRBD1,TRBJ1-3,-,TRBV5-1,TGCGCCAGCAGAGAGACAGGGCAAGACTGGAACACCATATATTTT,CASRETGQDWNTIYF
TRBD2,TRBJ2-2,-,TRBV6-1,TGTGCCAGCAGTGCCCTTGGCGGGAGGGCGCCCGGGGAGCTGTTTTTT,CASSALGGRAPGELFF
-,TRBJ2-3,-,TRBV6-1,TGTGCCAGCCTCCCCAGGCGGGATACAGATACGCAGTATTTT,CASLPRRDTDTQYF
TRBD1,TRBJ1-2,-,TRBV11-2,TGTGCCAGCAGTTCGACGCAGGGGGCGCGTGGCTACACCTTC,CASSSTQGARGYTF
-,TRBJ1-4,-,TRBV2,TGTGCCAGCAGTGCGTCCGGCCTAGGACTGTTTTTT,CASSASGLGLFF
TRBD1,TRBJ2-1,-,TRBV29-1,TGCAGTGGGGGACAGGGCCACAATGAGCAGTTCTTC,CSGGQGHNEQFF